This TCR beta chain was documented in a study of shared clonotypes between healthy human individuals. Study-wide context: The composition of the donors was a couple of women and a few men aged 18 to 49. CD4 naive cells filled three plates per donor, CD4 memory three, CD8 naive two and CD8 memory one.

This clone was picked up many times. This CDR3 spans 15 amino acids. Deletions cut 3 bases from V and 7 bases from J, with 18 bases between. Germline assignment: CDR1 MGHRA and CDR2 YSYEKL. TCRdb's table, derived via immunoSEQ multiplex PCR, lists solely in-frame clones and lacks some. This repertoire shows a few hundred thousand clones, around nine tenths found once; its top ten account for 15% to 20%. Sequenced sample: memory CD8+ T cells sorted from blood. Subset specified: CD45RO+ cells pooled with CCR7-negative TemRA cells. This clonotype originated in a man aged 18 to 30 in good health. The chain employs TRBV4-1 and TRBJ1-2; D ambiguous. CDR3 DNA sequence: TGCGCCAGCAGCCAGGGAGGTAGGGTCGATAGTGGCTACACCTTC. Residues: CASSQGGRVDSGYTF.